This passage covers 22 T cell receptor beta chains from one sample sequenced in a study of blood T cell repertoires in COVID-19. Sequencing used immunoSEQ multiplex PCR; TCRdb keeps in-frame clones, though not all of them. The data hold about 310,000 clones, with roughly 90% observed a single time. The material sequenced was PBMCs or T cells enriched from blood (not recorded which). All receptors come from a young woman with acute COVID-19.

This clone showed up just once. The rearrangement joins TRBV28 to TRBJ1-1; D is undetermined. The CDR3 extends over 15 amino acids. From germline, CDR1 is MDHEN and CDR2 SYDVKM. V shed 5 bases and J shed 5 bases, with 18 bases lying between them. This chain's CDR3 is CASSITGYTMTEAFF. The CDR3 nucleotides are TGTGCCAGCAGTATTACGGGATACACGATGACTGAAGCTTTCTTT. Complete variable domain (other parts from reference TRBV28 and TRBJ1-1): DVKVTQSSRYLVKRTGEKVFLECVQDMDHENMFWYRQDPGLGLRLIYFSYDVKMKEKGDIPEGYSVSREKKERFSLILESASTNQTSMYLCASSITGYTMTEAFFGQGTRLTVV.

The gene calls are TRBV29-1 and TRBJ1-1; TRBD1 aligns across 9 bases. Trimming at V came to 3 bases and at J to 11 bases, leaving 10 bases not matched to a gene. This CDR3 comprises 13 residues. Germline lookup yields CDR1 SQVTM and CDR2 ANQGSEA. The CDR3 region has the DNA TGCAGCGTTGAGGGGGTAGGGACAGGGTTGGCTTTCTTT. Encoded protein: CSVEGVGTGLAFF.

As regards this clone: This CDR3 is also generated by other DNA sequences in the sample. CDR3 loop: CAWSSPGGRNYNEQFF. For the CDR3, the DNA is TGTGCCTGGAGTAGTCCCGGGGGGCGAAACTACAATGAGCAGTTCTTC. The chain joins TRBV30 to TRBJ2-1; D is perhaps TRBD2 (7 bases). V was cut by 2 bases and J by 3 bases, with 17 bases left in between. There are 16 residues in the CDR3. Germline lookup yields CDR1 GTSNPN and CDR2 SVGIG (reference sequence).

This chain links TRBV24-1 with TRBJ2-2; D not certain. Per the germline V gene, CDR1 is KGHDR and CDR2 is SFDVKD. V lost 3 bases and J 3 bases, leaving 4 bases between the germline ends. The CDR3 has 13 amino acids. This CDR3 is CATSDPYTGELFF. CDR3 DNA sequence: TGTGCCACCAGTGATCCCTACACCGGGGAGCTGTTTTTT.

V is TRBV28 and J is TRBJ1-3, with D unresolved. Germline V lookup: CDR1 MDHEN, CDR2 SYDVKM. This CDR3 has 15 residues. Trimming stripped 5 bases from V and 2 bases from J, with 13 bases between. CDR3 sequence: CASSPWRETGNTIYF. Written as DNA, the CDR3 is TGTGCCAGCAGTCCCTGGAGGGAAACTGGAAACACCATATATTTT.

This chain links TRBV7-9 with TRBJ2-2, with 8 bases identical to TRBD1. The CDR3 loop spans 16 amino acids. V gave up 0 bases and J gave up 5 bases; unmatched junction bases: 5. Germline CDR1 SEHNR, CDR2 FQNEAQ (reference sequence). As DNA, the CDR3 is TGTGCCAGCAGCTTAGCCCCCAGGGGGCGGACCGGGGAGCTGTTTTTT. Translating it yields CASSLAPRGRTGELFF.

The CDR3 loop reads CASSEPGYSYNEQFF. The CDR3 DNA is TGTGCCAGCAGTGAACCAGGGTACTCCTACAATGAGCAGTTCTTC. The chain has TRBV25-1 and TRBJ2-1, with D perhaps matching TRBD1 (5 bases). Trimming took 2 bases from V and 0 from J, leaving 8 bases between them. The CDR3 extends over 15 amino acids. Germline V gene data show CDR1 as MGHDK and CDR2 as SYGVNS.

The CDR3 region has the DNA TGTGCCAGCAGCCAAGTGACTAGCGGGACTGGGGCCAACGTCCTGACTTTC. This gives the protein CASSQVTSGTGANVLTF. The chain is built from TRBV4-2 and TRBJ2-6, with 11 bases identical to TRBD2. Per germline, CDR1 LGHNA and CDR2 YNFKEQ. This CDR3 region has 17 residues. With 1 base clipped from V and 2 bases from J, the junction kept 1 base outside the gene matches.

J is TRBJ2-7 and V is TRBV7-6; TRBD2 might be the D (6 bases). This CDR3 comprises 14 residues. Trimming took off 3 bases at V and 2 bases at J, with 11 bases between the two ends. CDR1 and CDR2 (germline): SGHVS, FNYEAQ. The CDR3 bases are TGTGCCAGCAGCTTCCGGGAGAGCCCCTACGAGCAGTACTTC. It yields the protein CASSFRESPYEQYF.

This chain connects TRBV5-6 to TRBJ1-1, with 7 bases matching TRBD1. V dropped 4 bases and J dropped 3; count of bases not matched to a gene: 12. The CDR3 is made up of 16 amino acids. Germline loops: CDR1 SGHDT, CDR2 YYEEEE. CDR3 amino acids: CASSPLAKGADTEAFF. CDR3 in DNA: TGTGCCAGCAGCCCGCTGGCGAAGGGGGCGGACACTGAAGCTTTCTTT.

The rearrangement links TRBV6-4 to TRBJ2-3; 14 nucleotides line up with TRBD2. V dropped 2 bases and J dropped 3; count of bases not matched to a gene: 7. CDR3 length: 18 residues. Germline V lookup: CDR1 MRHNA, CDR2 SNTAGT. The CDR3 DNA reads as TGTGCCAGCAGTGACCGCCCGGGACTAGCGGGAGTAACAGATACGCAGTATTTT. It is translated as CASSDRPGLAGVTDTQYF.

V gene TRBV9 combines with J gene TRBJ2-7; TRBD2 is a possible D gene (6 bases). The germline V gene has CDR1 SGDLS and CDR2 YYNGEE. The ends were cut back, 5 bases at V and 4 bases at J, with 19 bases in the middle. This CDR3 spans 15 amino acids. This CDR3 is CASRRSGRRSYEQYF. The CDR3, as DNA: TGTGCCAGCAGACGTTCAGGGAGGAGGTCTTACGAGCAGTACTTC.

The V and J genes are TRBV7-9 and TRBJ1-1, with D perhaps matching TRBD1 (6 bases). The length of the CDR3 is 15 residues. Germline V gives CDR1 SEHNR, CDR2 FQNEAQ (reference sequence). The V end was cut by 7 bases, the J end by 3 bases, with 18 bases between. The CDR3 region is CASTHSGARYTEAFF. CDR3 in DNA: TGTGCCAGCACCCACTCAGGGGCCAGGTACACTGAAGCTTTCTTT.

This clone has only a few counts. The chain carries TRBV6-5 and TRBJ2-7, with 7 positions matching TRBD1. The ends lost 5 bases at V and 4 bases at J; junction bases unmatched: 11. This CDR3 is 15 amino acids long. CDR1 MNHEY and CDR2 SVGAGI come from the germline V gene. CDR3 coding DNA: TGTGCCAGCAGTCCCACAGGGGACCTTCCTTACGAGCAGTACTTC. Translation: CASSPTGDLPYEQYF.

As concerns this clone: The identical CDR3 is also encoded by other nucleotide sequences in the sample. The chain joins TRBV27 to TRBJ2-7, with 11 bases identical to TRBD2. V shed 3 bases, J shed 1 base, and the junction held 2 bases outside the gene matches. CDR1 and CDR2 (germline): MNHEY, SMNVEV (reference sequence). The length of the CDR3 is 15 residues. CDR3 nucleotide sequence: TGTGCCAGCAGTTTCGGGACTAGCGGTTCCTACGAGCAGTACTTC. Translation: CASSFGTSGSYEQYF.

This clone was seen more than once but under ten times. The chain combines TRBV7-2 with TRBJ2-6; D unclear. CDR1 is SGHTA, CDR2 FQGNSA, per germline. V was shortened by 5 bases and J by 4 bases, with 6 bases between the two germline ends. The CDR3 loop spans 13 amino acids. The CDR3 DNA reads as TGTGCCAGCAGCCCCGGGGGGGCCAACGTCCTGACTTTC. Translated, it gives CASSPGGANVLTF.

V usage is TRBV3-1 (or the pseudogene TRBV3-2) and J usage is TRBJ1-2; 8 nucleotides match TRBD1. Germline V gene lookup returns CDR1 LGHDT and CDR2 YNNKEL (reference sequence). The CDR3 runs 15 residues. J gave up 5 bases and V 1 base, and 6 bases lay outside the gene matches. Here the CDR3 DNA reads TGTGCCAGCAGCCAAGGGGACAGGCCACTTTATGGCTACACCTTC. It yields the protein CASSQGDRPLYGYTF.

The chain recombines TRBV3-1 (or the pseudogene TRBV3-2) with TRBJ2-2; TRBD2 matches 8 bases. The CDR3 consists of 14 residues. The germline V gene has CDR1 LGHDT and CDR2 YNNKEL (reference sequence). The V segment lost 5 bases and the J segment 5 bases; nucleotides outside the gene matches: 4. The CDR3 region is CASSTSGSTGELFF. The DNA of the CDR3 is TGTGCCAGCAGCACTAGCGGATCTACCGGGGAGCTGTTTTTT.

The chain uses TRBV19 and TRBJ2-2; D perhaps matches TRBD2 (5 bases). The V end was cut by 3 bases, the J end by 7 bases, with 6 bases between. This CDR3 contains 12 residues. The germline CDR1 and CDR2 sequences are LNHDA and SQIVND (reference sequence). The CDR3 DNA reads TGTGCCAGTAGTATTGGGAGCGGGGAGCTGTTTTTT. Residues: CASSIGSGELFF.

V is TRBV27 and J is TRBJ1-2; D uncertain. This CDR3 contains 14 residues. Germline V lookup: CDR1 MNHEY, CDR2 SMNVEV (reference sequence). The V end lost 2 bases, the J end lost 4 bases, and 11 bases lay between the germline ends. CDR3 nucleotides: TGTGCCAGCAGTTTAGCGGGGAGAGGCTATGGCTACACCTTC. It specifies CASSLAGRGYGYTF.

The chain couples TRBV7-2 to TRBJ2-1; 7 bases line up with TRBD1. Trimming removed 1 base from V and 4 bases from J; junction bases left unmatched: 4. The length of the CDR3 is 15 residues. Germline assignment: CDR1 SGHTA and CDR2 FQGNSA. CDR3 region: CASSLGGQNYNEQFF. In nucleotides, the CDR3 is TGTGCCAGCAGCTTAGGGGGACAGAATTACAATGAGCAGTTCTTC.

This chain links TRBV7-9 with TRBJ1-2; D gene unclear. The CDR3 is 12 amino acids. Deletions cut 5 bases from V and 4 bases from J, with 8 bases between. The V gene's germline CDR1 is SEHNR and CDR2 FQNEAQ (reference sequence). The CDR3 region has the DNA TGTGCCAGCAGCCCCGGGTCCTATGGCTACACCTTC. Its translation is CASSPGSYGYTF.